This TCR beta chain appears in the sequencing data of a study of cytomegalovirus exposure and HLA in healthy donors. Regarding the study as a whole: A later analysis reported that several of the most significant clusters appeared to be linked to common viral pathogens, among them Epstein-Barr virus.

A multiplex PCR was run with 60 Vbeta primers and 13 Jbeta primers. Clones were sequenced by immunoSEQ multiplex PCR, and TCRdb holds only the in-frame ones, with some missing. The listing contains about 51,000 clones. The germline gives CDR1 KGHSH, CDR2 LQKENI. V was pared by 2 bases and J by 5 bases, with 3 bases of the junction left unmatched. The CDR3 contains 14 residues. Concerning this clone itself: Its antigen is not known.

The V call is TRBV18, the J call TRBJ2-1; TRBD1 matches 7 bases. The specimen was PBMCs. The origin of this receptor is a female donor in good health and CMV-seronegative. The CDR3: CASSPDDRDNEQFF. In DNA, the CDR3 is TGTGCCAGCTCACCAGACGACAGGGACAATGAGCAGTTCTTC.